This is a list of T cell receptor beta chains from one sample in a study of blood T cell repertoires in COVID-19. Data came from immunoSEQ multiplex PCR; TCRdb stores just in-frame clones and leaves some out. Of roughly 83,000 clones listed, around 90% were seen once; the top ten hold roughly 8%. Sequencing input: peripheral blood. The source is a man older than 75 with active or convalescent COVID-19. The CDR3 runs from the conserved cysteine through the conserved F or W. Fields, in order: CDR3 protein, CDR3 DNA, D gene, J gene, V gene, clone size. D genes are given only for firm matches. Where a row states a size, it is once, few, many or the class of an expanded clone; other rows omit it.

CDR3aa: CASSSRSRGTPLHF
CDR3nt: TGTGCCAGCAGCTCGCGGTCAAGGGGGACACCCCTCCACTTT
d_gene: -
j_gene: TRBJ1-6
v_gene: TRBV7-9
abundance: -

CDR3aa: CASSYSGQPANYGYTF
CDR3nt: TGTGCCAGCAGTTACTCTGGACAGCCGGCTAACTATGGCTACACCTTC
d_gene: -
j_gene: TRBJ1-2
v_gene: TRBV6-6
abundance: -

CDR3aa: CASSLRAGVNTGELFF
CDR3nt: TGTGCCAGCAGCTTACGCGCGGGAGTGAACACCGGGGAGCTGTTTTTT
d_gene: TRBD2
j_gene: TRBJ2-2
v_gene: TRBV5-5
abundance: -

CDR3aa: CASSERRGRGETQYF
CDR3nt: TGTGCCAGCAGTGAAAGGAGGGGACGAGGAGAGACCCAGTACTTC
d_gene: -
j_gene: TRBJ2-5
v_gene: TRBV2
abundance: -

CDR3aa: CASSQEQGNTEAFF
CDR3nt: TGTGCCAGCAGCCAGGAACAGGGGAACACTGAAGCTTTCTTT
d_gene: -
j_gene: TRBJ1-1
v_gene: TRBV9
abundance: -

CDR3aa: CASSTRTGSNSPLHF
CDR3nt: TGTGCCAGCAGCACCCGGACAGGGAGCAATTCACCCCTCCACTTT
d_gene: TRBD1
j_gene: TRBJ1-6
v_gene: TRBV9
abundance: -

CDR3aa: CASSLITGRGTGPQHF
CDR3nt: TGTGCCAGCAGCCTTATAACAGGGAGGGGGACTGGGCCCCAGCATTTT
d_gene: -
j_gene: TRBJ1-5
v_gene: TRBV28
abundance: -

CDR3aa: CASSLGFVGLATDTQYF
CDR3nt: TGTGCCAGCAGCTTAGGGTTCGTGGGACTGGCCACAGATACGCAGTATTTT
d_gene: -
j_gene: TRBJ2-3
v_gene: TRBV13
abundance: few

CDR3aa: CASSLSRQKQETQYF
CDR3nt: TGTGCCAGCAGTTTATCGAGGCAGAAGCAAGAGACCCAGTACTTC
d_gene: -
j_gene: TRBJ2-5
v_gene: TRBV27
abundance: -

CDR3aa: CASSLAASGGGAGELFF
CDR3nt: TGTGCCAGCAGCTTAGCGGCTAGCGGGGGGGGCGCCGGGGAGCTGTTTTTT
d_gene: TRBD2
j_gene: TRBJ2-2
v_gene: TRBV7-2
abundance: once

CDR3aa: CASMRQGGEAFF
CDR3nt: TGTGCCAGTATGCGGCAGGGCGGTGAAGCTTTCTTT
d_gene: -
j_gene: TRBJ1-1
v_gene: TRBV19
abundance: -

CDR3aa: CATSTGTGGFGANVLTF
CDR3nt: TGTGCCACCAGTACCGGGACAGGGGGCTTTGGGGCCAACGTCCTGACTTTC
d_gene: TRBD1
j_gene: TRBJ2-6
v_gene: TRBV24-1
abundance: -

CDR3aa: CASSIQGRGEKLFF
CDR3nt: TGTGCCAGCAGCATACAGGGACGCGGGGAAAAACTGTTTTTT
d_gene: -
j_gene: TRBJ1-4
v_gene: TRBV7-2
abundance: -

CDR3aa: CASSLEAGRNSPLHF
CDR3nt: TGTGCCAGCAGCTTAGAGGCAGGGCGGAATTCACCCCTCCACTTT
d_gene: -
j_gene: TRBJ1-6
v_gene: TRBV7-9
abundance: -

CDR3aa: CALGQGAVAFF
CDR3nt: TGTGCCTTGGGACAGGGGGCAGTAGCTTTCTTT
d_gene: TRBD1
j_gene: TRBJ1-1
v_gene: TRBV30
abundance: -

CDR3aa: CASSPGQGAQPQHF
CDR3nt: TGTGCCAGCTCACCGGGACAGGGGGCACAGCCCCAGCATTTT
d_gene: TRBD1
j_gene: TRBJ1-5
v_gene: TRBV18
abundance: -